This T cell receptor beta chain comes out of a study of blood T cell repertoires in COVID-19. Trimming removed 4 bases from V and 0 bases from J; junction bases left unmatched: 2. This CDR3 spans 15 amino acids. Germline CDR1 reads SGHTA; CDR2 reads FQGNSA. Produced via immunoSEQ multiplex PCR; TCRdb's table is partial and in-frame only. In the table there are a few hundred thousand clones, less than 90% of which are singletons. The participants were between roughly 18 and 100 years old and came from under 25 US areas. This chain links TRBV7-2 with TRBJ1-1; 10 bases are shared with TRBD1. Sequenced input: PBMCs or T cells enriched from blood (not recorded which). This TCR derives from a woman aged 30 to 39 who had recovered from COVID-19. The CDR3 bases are TGTGCCAGCAGCTGGGGACAGGGGCTGAACACTGAAGCTTTCTTT. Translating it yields CASSWGQGLNTEAFF.